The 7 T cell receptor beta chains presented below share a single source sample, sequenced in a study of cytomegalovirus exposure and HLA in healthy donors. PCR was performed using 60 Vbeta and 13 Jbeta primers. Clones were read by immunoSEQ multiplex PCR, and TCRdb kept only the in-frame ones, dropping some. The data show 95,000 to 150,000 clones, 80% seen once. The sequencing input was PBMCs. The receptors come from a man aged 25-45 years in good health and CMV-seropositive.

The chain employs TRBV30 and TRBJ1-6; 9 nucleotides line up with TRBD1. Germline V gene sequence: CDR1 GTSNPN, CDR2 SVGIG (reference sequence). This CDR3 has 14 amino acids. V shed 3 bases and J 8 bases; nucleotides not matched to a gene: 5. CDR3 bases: TGTGCCTGGAGCATGGGACAGGGAGATTCACCCCTCCACTTT. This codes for CAWSMGQGDSPLHF.

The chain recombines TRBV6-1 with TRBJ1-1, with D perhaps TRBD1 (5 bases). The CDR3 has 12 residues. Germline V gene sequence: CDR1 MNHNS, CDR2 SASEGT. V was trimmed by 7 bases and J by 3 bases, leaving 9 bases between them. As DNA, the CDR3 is TGTGCCAGCACGGGGGGGGACACTGAAGCTTTCTTT. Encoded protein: CASTGGDTEAFF.

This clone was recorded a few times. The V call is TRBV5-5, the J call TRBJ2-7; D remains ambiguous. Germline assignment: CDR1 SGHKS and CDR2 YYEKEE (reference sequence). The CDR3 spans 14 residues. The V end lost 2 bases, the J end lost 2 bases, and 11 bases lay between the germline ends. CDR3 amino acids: CASSFRLVAYEQYF. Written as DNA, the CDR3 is TGTGCCAGCAGCTTCCGGCTAGTCGCCTACGAGCAGTACTTC.

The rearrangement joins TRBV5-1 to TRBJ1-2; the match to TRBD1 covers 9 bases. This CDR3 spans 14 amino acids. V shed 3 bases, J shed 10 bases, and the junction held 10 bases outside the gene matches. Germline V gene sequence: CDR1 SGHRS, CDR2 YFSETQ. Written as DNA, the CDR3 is TGCGCCAGCAGCTCCGACAGGGGGTATGGTGTCTACACCTTC. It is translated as CASSSDRGYGVYTF.

CDR3 region: CASSEQRYGYTF. The CDR3 DNA is TGTGCCAGCAGTGAACAGAGGTATGGCTACACCTTC. This chain joins TRBV2 and TRBJ1-2; D is unresolved. Looked up from germline, CDR1 is SNHLY and CDR2 is FYNNEI. CDR3 length: 12 residues. The germline V and J ends were trimmed by 2 bases and 5 bases, with 6 bases remaining between them.

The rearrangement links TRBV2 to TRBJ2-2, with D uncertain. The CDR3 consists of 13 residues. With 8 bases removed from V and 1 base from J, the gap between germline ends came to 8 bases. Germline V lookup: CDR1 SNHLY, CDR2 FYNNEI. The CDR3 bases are TGTGCCAGCGGCCAGGAGAACACCGGGGAGCTGTTTTTT. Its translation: CASGQENTGELFF.

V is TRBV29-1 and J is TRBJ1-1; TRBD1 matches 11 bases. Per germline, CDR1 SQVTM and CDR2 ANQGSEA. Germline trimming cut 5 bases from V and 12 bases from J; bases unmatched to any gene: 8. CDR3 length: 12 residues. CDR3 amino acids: CSVIPGQGGTFF. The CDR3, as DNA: TGCAGCGTTATACCGGGACAGGGGGGGACTTTCTTT.